The present T cell receptor beta chain was sequenced within a study of cytomegalovirus exposure and HLA in healthy donors. This clone was counted between two and nine times. PCR was performed using 60 Vbeta and 13 Jbeta primers. The table came from immunoSEQ multiplex PCR; TCRdb's copy has only in-frame clones and leaves some out. This table has fewer than 95,000 clones, 85% appearing once. The length of the CDR3 is 12 residues. Trimming shortened V by 7 bases and J by 6 bases, and 9 bases separated the two germline ends. Healthy bone marrow donors supplied every sample. The receptor's source is a man aged 35 to 55 in good health and CMV-seropositive. This chain uses TRBV23-1 with TRBJ2-2; a possible D gene is TRBD1 (6 bases). TRBV23-1 qualifies as an ORF whose function is uncertain. Source material: PBMCs. CDR3 DNA sequence: TGCGCCAGCAAACAGGGTGCCGGGGAGCTGTTTTTT. Its protein is CASKQGAGELFF.